What follows are 15 T cell receptor beta chains derived from one specimen sequenced in a study of T cell changes during pregnancy in multiple sclerosis. Using immunoSEQ multiplex PCR, the repertoire was profiled, and TCRdb retains in-frame clones only, with some absent. Of about 100,000 clones listed, 80% to 95% are singletons. The material was peripheral blood, obtained after pregnancy. Receptor source: a female donor with multiple sclerosis, enrolled in a pregnancy study.

V is TRBV5-4 and J is TRBJ2-2, with D perhaps matching TRBD2 (6 bases). This CDR3 is 15 amino acids long. Trimming removed 1 base at V and 1 base at J, with 8 bases between. In germline, CDR1 is SGHNT, CDR2 YYREEE (reference sequence). The CDR3 sequence: CASSLPGENTGELFF. The CDR3 nucleotides read TGTGCCAGCAGCTTGCCGGGAGAGAACACCGGGGAGCTGTTTTTT.

The chain employs TRBV2 and TRBJ2-7; 9 nucleotides match TRBD1. Germline V gives CDR1 SNHLY, CDR2 FYNNEI. The CDR3 is 12 amino acids. The V and J ends lost 8 bases and 3 bases, in that order; junction bases with no gene match: 2. The chain's CDR3 is CASGDRDYEQYF. CDR3 bases: TGTGCCAGCGGGGACAGGGACTACGAGCAGTACTTC.

The J gene is TRBJ2-5, the V gene TRBV7-2, with a weak D call TRBD2 (5 bases). This CDR3 spans 15 amino acids. The V gene lost 4 bases and the J gene lost 3 bases, with 15 bases spanning the gap. The V gene's germline CDR1 is SGHTA and CDR2 FQGNSA. The CDR3 region has the DNA TGTGCCAGCAGCTCCGCGGCGGGCCAGAAAGAGACCCAGTACTTC. It translates to CASSSAAGQKETQYF.

The chain recombines TRBV28 with TRBJ2-1, with 12 bases lining up with TRBD2. This CDR3 spans 22 amino acids. J was trimmed by 5 bases and V by 1 base; bases with no gene match: 21. Looked up from germline, CDR1 is MDHEN and CDR2 is SYDVKM. The CDR3, as DNA: TGTGCCAGCAGTTTATTTAAGCTTAAAGGGCTGAGACTAGCGGGAGCCCACAATGAGCAGTTCTTC. Translating it yields CASSLFKLKGLRLAGAHNEQFF.

This chain joins TRBV29-1 and TRBJ2-3; D possibly corresponds to TRBD1 (6 bases). The CDR3 is 14 residues long. Germline loops: CDR1 SQVTM, CDR2 ANQGSEA. Deletions cut 4 bases from V and 1 base from J, with 12 bases between. This CDR3 is CSVAGEEGTDTQYF. CDR3 coding DNA: TGCAGCGTTGCAGGGGAAGAGGGCACAGATACGCAGTATTTT.

This clone came up once. The chain recombines TRBV15 with TRBJ2-1, with D maybe TRBD2 (7 bases). Germline lookup yields CDR1 LNHNV and CDR2 YYDKDF (reference sequence). The CDR3 runs 17 residues. V was shortened by 0 bases and J by 4 bases, with 16 bases between the two germline ends. The CDR3 DNA is TGTGCCACCAGCAGAGATGCAGGCGGGGGCCCTTACAATGAGCAGTTCTTC. Amino acids: CATSRDAGGGPYNEQFF. Using reference TRBV15 and TRBJ2-1 for the parts outside the CDR3, the full variable domain is DAMVIQNPRYQVTQFGKPVTLSCSQTLNHNVMYWYQQKSSQAPKLLFHYYDKDFNNEADTPDNFQSRRPNTSFCFLDIRSPGLGDTAMYLCATSRDAGGGPYNEQFFGPGTRLTVL.

The chain employs TRBV5-4 and TRBJ2-7, with TRBD1 matching 7 bases. Germline CDR1 and CDR2: SGHNT and YYREEE (reference sequence). The CDR3 runs 15 residues. After removal of 5 bases from V and 0 bases from J, the junction contained 8 bases not matched to a gene. CDR3 loop: CASSPNRGVSYEQYF. In DNA, the CDR3 is TGTGCCAGCAGTCCAAACAGGGGAGTCTCCTACGAGCAGTACTTC.

The chain carries TRBV11-3 and TRBJ2-1; possible D gene TRBD2, 5 bases. CDR3 length: 14 residues. V lost 1 base, J lost 9 bases, and 13 bases lay in between. Germline assignment: CDR1 SGHNT and CDR2 YENEEA. Here the CDR3 DNA reads TGTGCCAGCAGCTTAGTAGAGGGAACCGGTGAGCAGTTCTTC. It specifies CASSLVEGTGEQFF.

This clone showed up just a few times. The chain uses TRBV9 and TRBJ2-1; 7 bases are a match to TRBD2. V was pared by 4 bases and J by 4 bases, with 11 bases of the junction left unmatched. Germline V gives CDR1 SGDLS, CDR2 YYNGEE. CDR3 length: 16 residues. The CDR3 DNA follows: TGTGCCAGCAGCTTAGAGGGGAAGCGGGGTTACAATGAGCAGTTCTTC. Translating it yields CASSLEGKRGYNEQFF.

The V and J genes are TRBV28 and TRBJ1-2; 7 positions agree with TRBD1. Germline values: CDR1 MDHEN, CDR2 SYDVKM. CDR3 length: 14 residues. Unmatched junction bases numbered 7, after V lost 4 bases and J lost 5 bases. CDR3 loop: CASSSPGTAYGYTF. DNA for the CDR3: TGTGCCAGCAGTTCACCCGGGACAGCTTATGGCTACACCTTC.

The genes are TRBV6-5 and TRBJ1-1; D ambiguous. The CDR3 is 14 residues long. The V end lost 2 bases, the J end lost 3 bases, and 10 bases lay between the germline ends. Germline loops: CDR1 MNHEY, CDR2 SVGAGI. CDR3 amino acids: CASSYRDMDTEAFF. The CDR3 coding sequence is TGTGCCAGCAGTTACCGGGATATGGACACTGAAGCTTTCTTT.

This clone was detected only a few times. V and J are TRBV20-1 and TRBJ1-1; no clear D. Trimming pared 4 bases from V and 1 base from J, leaving 4 bases between. There are 11 residues in the CDR3. CDR1 is DFQATT and CDR2 is SNEGSKA in the germline V gene (reference sequence). The CDR3 region is CSATGNTEAFF. The CDR3 region has the DNA TGCAGTGCTACGGGGAACACTGAAGCTTTCTTT.

The chain is built from TRBV29-1 and TRBJ2-1; 10 nucleotides match TRBD1. The CDR3 is 14 residues long. Per germline, CDR1 SQVTM and CDR2 ANQGSEA. V lost 3 bases to trimming and J lost 7 bases; unmatched junction nucleotides: 6. The CDR3 sequence: CSVEAPDRGNEQFF. As DNA, the CDR3 is TGCAGCGTTGAGGCCCCGGACAGGGGGAATGAGCAGTTCTTC.

This clone was found once. This sequence joins TRBV21-1 and TRBJ1-1. TRBV21-1 is a pseudogene segment. The CDR3 length is 17 residues. The CDR3 loop reads CASSNNKFTEGFTEAFF. CDR3 DNA: TGTGCCAGCAGCAATAATAAGTTTACGGAGGGTTTCACTGAAGCTTTCTTT.

The chain employs TRBV4-1 and TRBJ1-6; perhaps TRBD1 as D (5 bases). The V gene lost 3 bases and the J gene lost 7 bases, with 19 bases spanning the gap. In germline, CDR1 is MGHRA, CDR2 YSYEKL. The CDR3 extends over 17 amino acids. CDR3 nucleotide sequence: TGCGCCAGCAGCCACGGCGGGGCAGGGATAGTGAATTCACCCCTCCACTTT. Its protein is CASSHGGAGIVNSPLHF.